This T cell receptor beta chain was captured in a study of blood T cell repertoires in COVID-19. The wider study: Acute and convalescent COVID-19 samples came from the United States, Italy and Spain. T cells, B-cell-depleted T cells, or PBMCs supplied cDNA or gDNA.

As originally analysed: Reference gene primer amplification gave estimated nucleated cell counts. The method was immunoSEQ multiplex PCR; TCRdb's version includes in-frame clones alone and lacks a portion of them. D and trimming come from the DNA, and the V and J calls and clone size come from that table. Seen here are some 190,000 clones, approximately 85% observed once, and the top ten hold more than 3%. The CDR3 loop spans 15 amino acids. V lost 4 bases and J lost 2; bases outside the gene matches: 6. CDR1 and CDR2 (germline): SNHLY, FYNNEI. This clone was recorded only once. The sequence came from a man between 60 and 70 years old with acute or convalescent COVID-19. This rearrangement joins TRBV2 to TRBJ2-3, with 7 positions matching TRBD2. Sequenced sample: peripheral blood. The CDR3 is CASSVLGGYTDTQYF. The CDR3 DNA sequence: TGTGCCAGCAGTGTGTTGGGGGGGTACACAGATACGCAGTATTTT.